This is a list of T cell receptor beta chains from one sample in a study of spatial heterogeneity in lung cancer. MiXCR, applied by TCRdb to the 5' RACE reads, yields one record per CDR3 protein. The sample lists almost 850 distinct CDR3 sequences, 6.7% seen once, with less than 35% in the top ten. The input for sequencing was lung tumor tissue, taken at surgery. The receptors shown here come from a female donor with early-stage non-small cell lung cancer. CDR3s include the opening cysteine and the closing phenylalanine or tryptophan. D genes are given only for firm matches. Clone size, where shown, is once, few, many, or a class for clones that have expanded.

TRBV4-3	15	TRBD1	large	TRBJ2-1	TGCGCCAGCAGCCAAGTGACAGGGGGCCGCAATGAGCAGTTCTTC	CASSQVTGGRNEQFF
TRBV5-1	15	TRBD2	large	TRBJ2-5	TGCGCCAGCAGCATTAGCGGGGGGGCGGAAGAGACCCAGTACTTC	CASSISGGAEETQYF
TRBV12-3/TRBV12-4	17	NA	medium-sized	TRBJ1-2	TGTGCCAGCAGTTTGAGACGGTGGGATGATCGGGACTATGGCTACACCTTC	CASSLRRWDDRDYGYTF
TRBV7-9	14	NA	hyperexpanded	TRBJ1-1	TGTGCCAGCAGCTTAGTGGCAGGGAGCACTGAAGCTTTCTTT	CASSLVAGSTEAFF
TRBV18	16	NA	medium-sized	TRBJ2-7	TGTGCCAGCTCACCGAGGGACCCGGCTTCCGCCTACGAGCAGTACTTC	CASSPRDPASAYEQYF
TRBV5-1	18	NA	medium-sized	TRBJ2-5	TGCGCCAGCAGCTTGGCAAATTTCAAAGGGATGGCACAAGAGACCCAGTACTTC	CASSLANFKGMAQETQYF
TRBV20-1	13	NA	large	TRBJ2-4	TGCAGTGCCCGGCGCGGGTCCAAAAACATTCAGTACTTC	CSARRGSKNIQYF
TRBV7-2	15	TRBD1	large	TRBJ1-5	TGTGCCAGCAGCTTAGATTTCGGCAGGGGGGGGCCCCAGCATTTT	CASSLDFGRGGPQHF
TRBV5-1	14	NA	few	TRBJ1-1	TGCGCCAGCAGGGGGGCCAACCTTAACACTGAAGCTTTCTTT	CASRGANLNTEAFF
TRBV4-1	17	NA	NA	TRBJ1-4	TGCGCCAGCAGCCAACCATATCAGGGAACAACTAATGAAAAACTGTTTTTT	CASSQPYQGTTNEKLFF
TRBV7-2	18	TRBD2	medium-sized	TRBJ2-1	TGTGCCAGCAGCTCCCTAACGACTAGCGGGAAGTCAGGCGGTGAGCAGTTCTTC	CASSSLTTSGKSGGEQFF
TRBV10-1	17	TRBD2	large	TRBJ2-1	TGCGCCAGCAGTGAGGCCCAGCGGGAGAGTCGGTACAATGAGCAGTTCTTC	CASSEAQRESRYNEQFF
TRBV4-2	17	TRBD2	large	TRBJ2-5	TGTGCCAGCAGCCAGGGACCTCGCGGGGGTTCCCAAGAGACCCAGTACTTC	CASSQGPRGGSQETQYF
TRBV12-5	15	NA	medium-sized	TRBJ1-2	TGTGCTAGTGGTCAAGACCCCTTTGGGTACTATGGCTACACCTTC	CASGQDPFGYYGYTF
TRBV28	16	NA	large	TRBJ1-3	TGTGCCAGCAGTTTCGGCGGAACAACCTCTGGAAACACCATATATTTT	CASSFGGTTSGNTIYF
TRBV19	15	NA	medium-sized	TRBJ2-2	TGTGCCAGTAGTATCTGGGTCGGGAACACCGGGGAGCTGTTTTTT	CASSIWVGNTGELFF
TRBV7-9	12	NA	medium-sized	TRBJ2-1	TGTGCCAGCAGCTTAAGTACTAGTTATCAGTTCTTC	CASSLSTSYQFF
TRBV20-1	13	NA	large	TRBJ1-3	TGCAGTGCCAAACACGGTAGAGGAAACACCATATATTTT	CSAKHGRGNTIYF
TRBV7-2	13	NA	few	TRBJ2-7	TGTGCCAGCAGCTTGCGGGGATACAACGAGCAGTACTTC	CASSLRGYNEQYF
TRBV7-3	13	NA	NA	TRBJ2-2	TGTGCCAGCAGCTTAAACGGAGCCGGGGAGCTGTTTTTT	CASSLNGAGELFF
TRBV20-1	13	TRBD1	medium-sized	TRBJ1-1	TGCAGTGCTAGAGACGGACAGGGGGTTGAAGCTTTCTTT	CSARDGQGVEAFF
TRBV12-3/TRBV12-4	13	NA	large	TRBJ2-2	TGTGCCAGCAGACAGGCTAACACCGGGGAGCTGTTTTTT	CASRQANTGELFF
TRBV15	14	NA	medium-sized	TRBJ2-2	TGTGCCACCAGTCCTAGGCTGGGAACCGGGGAGCTGTTTTTT	CATSPRLGTGELFF